The 20 T cell receptor beta chains reported below all come from one sample, sequenced in a study of low-dose radiotherapy and immunotherapy resistance in tumors (dated by TCRdb to between 2022 and 2023). What the time point label conveys for this sample: after trial treatment. Taken with the paper, the label for treatment or condition translates to: LDRT plus nivolumab, ipilimumab, low-dose cyclophosphamide and aspirin (RACIN trial). TCRdb shows the sequencer as Illumina HiSeq 2500. First-strand cDNA was synthesized using Superscript III and a set of TRAV- and TRBV-specific primers, so that both TCRalpha and TCRbeta chains were covered. TCRs were amplified with Phusion for 20 PCR cycles, with a constant-region primer paired with the adapter attached to the V primers. Clones were called with MiXCR by TCRdb after fastp trimmed the public reads at Q25, and only in-frame beta chains were retained. A single entry per CDR3 protein holds the most common genes and DNA from its merged rows. The table for this sample lists about 84,000 distinct CDR3 sequences; 15% to 20% of them were counted only once. The ten biggest clones cover approximately 1.5% of the sample.

Source: PBMCs, taken after low-dose radiotherapy plus immunotherapy. The receptors stem from a male donor with prostate cancer.

This clonotype was counted between two and nine times. V gene TRBV5-1 combines with J gene TRBJ1-1; D is undetermined. This CDR3 spans 15 amino acids. The V end lost 0 bases, the J end lost 1 base, and 10 bases lay between the germline ends. Germline V gives CDR1 SGHRS, CDR2 YFSETQ. The CDR3 here is CASSLGSVTNTEAFF. Here the CDR3 DNA reads TGCGCCAGCAGCTTGGGATCGGTGACGAACACTGAAGCTTTCTTT. Supplemented by reference TRBV5-1 and TRBJ1-1, the full variable domain reads KAGVTQTPRYLIKTRGQQVTLSCSPISGHRSVSWYQQTPGQGLQFLFEYFSETQRNKGNFPGRFSGRQFSNSRSEMNVSTLELGDSALYLCASSLGSVTNTEAFFGQGTRLTVV.

This chain joins TRBV2 and TRBJ2-1, with TRBD2 matching 8 bases. The CDR3 totals 14 residues. Trimming took 6 bases from V and 5 from J; bases not matched to a gene: 6. Looked up from germline, CDR1 is SNHLY and CDR2 is FYNNEI. CDR3 loop: CASRPGLGHNEQFF. The DNA of the CDR3 is TGTGCCAGCAGGCCGGGACTAGGCCACAATGAGCAGTTCTTC.

This clonotype is medium-sized in the sample. The rearrangement joins TRBV28 to TRBJ1-6, with D possibly matching TRBD1 (6 bases). Trimming took 7 bases from V and 2 from J, leaving 12 bases between them. The CDR3 runs to 15 residues. Germline V CDR1 and CDR2: MDHEN, SYDVKM. Here the CDR3 DNA reads TGTGCCAGCACCCAGGGGCCTACCTATAATTCACCCCTCCACTTT. Translated: CASTQGPTYNSPLHF.

With respect to this clonotype: A far larger clone is only one base removed, so a read error is likely. The chain joins TRBV22-1 to TRBJ2-1; TRBD1 was called by the table and not checked on the DNA. TRBV22-1 is listed as a pseudogene. The CDR3 runs to 15 residues. CDR3 sequence reads: CASSLGQGPINEQFF. The CDR3 coding sequence is TGTGCCAGCAGTTTAGGTCAGGGGCCGATCAATGAGCAGTTCTTC.

This clonotype was detected ten times or more. The CDR3 here is CASSQEAPAPGYNEQFF. As DNA, the CDR3 is TGTGCCAGCAGCCAAGAAGCTCCTGCACCTGGTTACAATGAGCAGTTCTTC. The chain links TRBV14 to TRBJ2-1, with unresolved D. Looked up from germline, CDR1 is SGHDN and CDR2 is FVKESK. The CDR3 is made up of 17 amino acids. V lost 0 bases and J lost 4, with 16 bases in between.

Comment on this clonotype: Sequence at one end of the junction differs from germline and may be a read error. This chain links TRBV7-2 with TRBJ2-5, with D possibly TRBD1 on 6 matching bases. Per the germline V gene, CDR1 is SGHTA and CDR2 is FQGNSA. This CDR3 has 18 residues. CDR3 DNA sequence: TGTGCCAGCAGCTTACCGTTGGGGACACGGGCCATACAAGAGAACCAGTACTTC. As protein: CASSLPLGTRAIQENQYF.

This clonotype was observed many times. The genes are TRBV28 and TRBJ2-7, with D maybe TRBD1 (6 bases). The CDR3 is made up of 15 amino acids. The germline V gene has CDR1 MDHEN and CDR2 SYDVKM. Trimming shortened V by 4 bases and J by 0 bases, and 13 bases separated the two germline ends. This chain's CDR3 is CASSSYDRSSYEQYF. The CDR3, as DNA: TGTGCCAGCAGTTCCTATGACAGGTCCTCCTACGAGCAGTACTTC.

Here the CDR3 DNA reads TGTGCCAGCAGCTTAGTGAGCGCAGATACGCAGTATTTT. Its protein is CASSLVSADTQYF. V and J are TRBV7-2 and TRBJ2-3, with D unclear. This CDR3 is 13 amino acids long. Germline V gives CDR1 SGHTA, CDR2 FQGNSA. V lost 1 base to trimming and J lost 4 bases, with 6 bases between them.

In this sample, this clonotype turned up many times. For the CDR3, the DNA is TGTGCCAGCAGGTCGGGACAGGGGGCGAACACCGGGGAGCTGTTTTTT. Amino acids: CASRSGQGANTGELFF. The rearrangement links TRBV28 to TRBJ2-2; TRBD1 matches 11 bases. The V gene end was trimmed by 6 bases and the J gene end by 0 bases; junction bases not matched to a gene: 3. From germline, CDR1 is MDHEN and CDR2 SYDVKM. The CDR3 runs to 16 residues.

This clonotype was picked up many times. The rearrangement links TRBV4-3 to TRBJ2-7; no reliable D call. The CDR3 spans 14 residues. Germline CDR1 is LGHNA and CDR2 is YSLEER. The V and J ends lost 4 bases and 0 bases respectively, with 10 bases between them. CDR3 sequence (DNA): TGCGCCAGCAGCCCCGGTACAAGCTCCTACGAGCAGTACTTC. This translates into CASSPGTSSYEQYF.

The table lists this clonotype with many counts. The chain joins TRBV5-1 to TRBJ2-7, with D unresolved. CDR3 length equals 14 residues. V was clipped by 6 bases and J by 0 bases, with 13 bases between them. Germline CDR1 and CDR2: SGHRS and YFSETQ. CDR3 loop: CASTEDASSYEQYF. The CDR3 DNA reads as TGCGCCAGCACCGAGGACGCAAGCTCCTACGAGCAGTACTTC.

In its sample, this clonotype was seen many times. The chain is built from TRBV19 and TRBJ2-7, with 11 nucleotides matching TRBD2. The CDR3 is made up of 13 amino acids. Germline values: CDR1 LNHDA, CDR2 SQIVND (reference sequence). The V segment lost 10 bases and the J segment 2 bases; nucleotides outside the gene matches: 4. This CDR3 reads CATGTSGTYEQYF. DNA for the CDR3: TGTGCCACCGGGACTAGCGGAACCTACGAGCAGTACTTC.

Ten or more counts support this clonotype. This rearrangement joins TRBV7-2 to TRBJ2-1, with 10 bases lining up with TRBD2. V shed 2 bases and J 6 bases; nucleotides not matched to a gene: 7. Germline V lookup: CDR1 SGHTA, CDR2 FQGNSA. The CDR3 totals 16 residues. The CDR3 region is CASSLFASGSGNEQFF. The DNA of the CDR3 is TGTGCCAGCAGCTTATTCGCTAGCGGGAGCGGCAATGAGCAGTTCTTC.

This clonotype has ten or more counts. The rearrangement links TRBV7-3 to TRBJ2-1; 7 nucleotides match TRBD1. The V gene end was trimmed by 0 bases and the J gene end by 4 bases; junction bases not matched to a gene: 3. This CDR3 has 15 residues. The germline gives CDR1 SGHTA, CDR2 FQGTGA. CDR3 amino acids: CASSLTGTVYNEQFF. In DNA, the CDR3 is TGTGCCAGCAGCTTAACCGGGACAGTGTACAATGAGCAGTTCTTC. The full variable domain, rest sourced from reference TRBV7-3 and TRBJ2-1, is GAGVSQTPSNKVTEKGKYVELRCDPISGHTALYWYRQSLGQGPEFLIYFQGTGAADDSGLPNDRFFAVRPEGSVSTLKIQRTERGDSAVYLCASSLTGTVYNEQFFGPGTRLTVL.

The chain couples TRBV5-4 to TRBJ2-2; 7 positions agree with TRBD2. This CDR3 contains 15 residues. Looked up from germline, CDR1 is SGHNT and CDR2 is YYREEE (reference sequence). V lost 4 bases to trimming and J lost 3 bases; unmatched junction nucleotides: 6. CDR3 sequence reads: CASSQLAGDTGELFF. CDR3 nucleotide sequence: TGTGCCAGCAGCCAGCTTGCGGGAGACACCGGGGAGCTGTTTTTT.

This clonotype has a count of ten or more. V and J are TRBV12-5 and TRBJ1-2; TRBD1 matches 10 bases. This CDR3 comprises 15 residues. Germline V gene data show CDR1 as LGHNT and CDR2 as FRNRAP. The trim removed 5 bases at V and 0 bases at J, leaving 3 bases unmatched. The CDR3 DNA follows: TGTGCTAGTGGTCGACAGGGGGCCACTAACTATGGCTACACCTTC. Its translation is CASGRQGATNYGYTF.

This clonotype has more than one count but fewer than ten. The rearrangement links TRBV28 to TRBJ2-7; D perhaps matches TRBD2 (6 bases). This CDR3 is built from 15 residues. The germline V gene has CDR1 MDHEN and CDR2 SYDVKM. V gave up 2 bases and J gave up 0 bases, with 11 bases separating them. CDR3 DNA: TGTGCCAGCAGTTTAGGAAAGACTAGCTCCTACGAGCAGTACTTC. The encoded protein is CASSLGKTSSYEQYF.

This clonotype was seen only a few times. The chain couples TRBV28 to TRBJ1-5; D is possibly TRBD1 (5 bases). The CDR3 is made up of 15 amino acids. Trimming removed 5 bases from V and 3 bases from J, with 14 bases in between. The germline CDR1 and CDR2 sequences are MDHEN and SYDVKM. The CDR3 region has the DNA TGTGCCAGCAGTGCAGCCTCAGGGTTCAATCAGCCCCAGCATTTT. This gives the protein CASSAASGFNQPQHF.

This clonotype was picked up many times. The rearrangement links TRBV29-1 to TRBJ2-2; D is possibly TRBD1 (5 bases). CDR1 and CDR2 from the germline V gene are SQVTM and ANQGSEA. V lost 7 bases to trimming and J lost 4 bases, with 13 bases between them. This CDR3 has 13 amino acids. This CDR3 reads CSGITGVTGELFF. The DNA for the CDR3 is TGCAGCGGGATTACAGGAGTCACCGGGGAGCTGTTTTTT.

The V and J genes are TRBV11-2 and TRBJ1-2, with D hard to call. The V gene's germline CDR1 is SGHAT and CDR2 FQNNGV. The CDR3 consists of 15 residues. V shed 1 base and J shed 3 bases, with 12 bases lying between them. As DNA, the CDR3 is TGTGCCAGCAGCTTAGGAGCTGGGGAACACTATGGCTACACCTTC. It translates to CASSLGAGEHYGYTF.